This entry concerns a single T cell receptor beta chain. The antigen is not known. CDR3 length equals 13 residues. Trimming took 8 bases from V and 2 from J; bases not matched to a gene: 7. Looked up from germline, CDR1 is SQVTM and CDR2 is ANQGSEA. The sample is drawn from a study of long-term antiretroviral therapy in people with HIV. Donors needed at least one pre-ART PBMC sample plus at least two post-ART samples. Study-level points and caveats: Transplant-donor-level diversity was not reached after ART, though diversity increased.

The immunoSEQ assay was v3.0, run at survey level. Target depth was about 40,000-50,000 T-cell genomes per sample. Assay: immunoSEQ multiplex PCR; the TCRdb copy retains only in-frame clones and omits some. This sample has more than 15,000 clones, with approximately 88% found just once. The sequence was obtained from a man aged 50 to 59 with HIV. The V and J genes are TRBV29-1 and TRBJ1-1, with 8 bases that match TRBD1. The material was unsorted PBMCs, obtained 0.7 years before starting antiretroviral therapy. The CDR3: CSITGTGNTEAFF. In DNA form, the CDR3 reads TGCAGCATTACCGGGACAGGTAACACTGAAGCTTTCTTT.